One and the same sample provided the 25 T cell receptor beta chains below, sequenced in a study of metastatic and nonmetastatic thyroid tumors. None of the patients had undergone any treatment ahead of thyroid surgery. From the PCR reads, TCRdb re-called clones with MiXCR. The repertoire has tens of thousands of clones, 4% to 4.5% of them found once; the top ten carry about a fifth. What was sequenced was blood. The receptor source for this set is a female donor with papillary thyroid cancer or a benign thyroid nodule (not recorded which). Some clones in this sample may be carry-over from other donors' samples.

This clone was counted many times. This chain uses TRBV12-3 or TRBV12-4 with TRBJ2-7, with D perhaps assigned TRBD1 or TRBD2 (7 bases each). Trimming took 5 bases from V and 1 from J, leaving 15 bases between them. The CDR3 is made up of 15 amino acids. CDR3 sequence reads: CASSPQGGGSYEQYF. CDR3 nucleotides: TGTGCCAGCAGTCCCCAGGGGGGGGGTTCCTACGAGCAGTACTTC.

The sample holds many counts of this clone. The rearrangement links TRBV28 to TRBJ2-7; D is perhaps TRBD1 or TRBD2 (6 bases each). Germline-derived CDR1 and CDR2 are MDHEN and SYDVKM. V lost 3 bases and J 0 bases, leaving 9 bases between the germline ends. This CDR3 is 14 amino acids long. CDR3 region: CASSLGGSSYEQYF. CDR3 nucleotide sequence: TGTGCCAGCAGTTTGGGGGGCTCCTCCTACGAGCAGTACTTC.

Many counts were recorded for this clone. The V call is TRBV6-1, the J call TRBJ1-1; D is unresolved. Between the trimmed V and J ends, which lost 6 bases and 5 bases, there was a span of 13 bases. CDR1 MNHNS and CDR2 SASEGT come from the germline V gene. The CDR3 contains 13 residues. The CDR3 DNA sequence: TGTGCCAGCAGCCTGAACATGGAGACTGAAGCTTTCTTT. Translated, it gives CASSLNMETEAFF.

This clone was seen a few times. This chain connects TRBV28 to TRBJ1-2; 8 bases are a match to TRBD1. There are 12 residues in the CDR3. The ends lost 10 bases at V and 6 bases at J; junction bases unmatched: 7. Per germline, CDR1 MDHEN and CDR2 SYDVKM. The CDR3 protein is CATQTGVDGYTF. The CDR3 bases are TGTGCCACCCAGACAGGGGTTGATGGCTACACCTTC.

This clone showed up just a few times. Without the conserved terminal phenylalanine or tryptophan, this CDR3 likely stems from a read error. This chain connects TRBV5-1 to TRBJ2-3; D unclear. The CDR3 runs 14 residues. The germline CDR1 and CDR2 sequences are SGHRS and YFSETQ. The DNA for the CDR3 is TGCGCCAGCAGCTTGGCGGGTCGCACAGATACCCAGTATTTA. It translates to CASSLAGRTDTQYL.

This clone was observed at least ten times. The genes are TRBV6-1 and TRBJ2-6; TRBD1 aligns across 8 bases. Germline CDR1 and CDR2: MNHNS and SASEGT. V trimming: 5 bases; J trimming: 0 bases; junction bases outside the gene matches: 9. The CDR3 loop spans 18 amino acids. The CDR3 sequence: CASSPSGTGLSGANVLTF. CDR3 nucleotides: TGTGCCAGCAGTCCCTCCGGGACAGGCCTCTCTGGGGCCAACGTCCTGACTTTC.

This clone was seen many times. The gene calls are TRBV19 and TRBJ2-3; D gene ambiguous. The germline V and J ends were trimmed by 3 bases and 4 bases, with 14 bases remaining between them. Germline assignment: CDR1 LNHDA and CDR2 SQIVND (reference sequence). The CDR3 has 15 amino acids. CDR3 bases: TGTGCCAGTAGTATTTCGTCCCGGGCGTCAGATACGCAGTATTTT. Amino acid sequence: CASSISSRASDTQYF.

This clone was seen ten or more times. The V and J genes are TRBV19 and TRBJ2-1, with 8 bases matching TRBD2. This CDR3 region has 16 residues. The V gene's germline CDR1 is LNHDA and CDR2 SQIVND (reference sequence). The trim removed 6 bases at V and 0 bases at J, leaving 7 bases unmatched. The chain's CDR3 is CASRTRAGGSYNEQFF. CDR3 nucleotides: TGTGCCAGTAGGACCAGGGCGGGAGGCTCCTACAATGAGCAGTTCTTC.

Turning to this clone: This clone may be a read error of a much larger clone one base away. The V and J genes are TRBV10-1 and TRBJ1-1; D ambiguous. The CDR3 spans 13 residues. CDR1 and CDR2 from the germline V gene are WNHNN and SYGVQD (reference sequence). V shed 7 bases and J shed 1 base, with 10 bases lying between them. CDR3 coding DNA: TGCGCCAGCATCCCAGGACGGAACACTGAAGCTTTCTTT. This translates into CASIPGRNTEAFF.

CDR3 protein: CASSQSRDPRTAFF. CDR3 DNA: TGTGCCAGCAGCCAATCTAGAGACCCCCGAACGGCTTTCTTT. The rearrangement joins TRBV3-1 to TRBJ1-1; D not resolved. This CDR3 comprises 14 residues. V shed 2 bases and J shed 11 bases, with 18 bases lying between them. The germline V gene has CDR1 LGHDT and CDR2 YNNKEL (reference sequence). Combining the CDR3 with reference TRBV3-1 and TRBJ1-1 gives the whole variable domain DTAVSQTPKYLVTQMGNDKSIKCEQNLGHDTMYWYKQDSKKFLKIMFSYNNKELIINETVPNRFSPKSPDKAHLNLHINSLELGDSAVYFCASSQSRDPRTAFFGQGTRLTVV.

This clone was counted only a few times. This rearrangement joins TRBV18 to TRBJ2-1, with 10 bases fitting TRBD2. V dropped 4 bases and J dropped 7; count of bases not matched to a gene: 10. Germline values: CDR1 KGHSH, CDR2 LQKENI. This CDR3 has 16 residues. CDR3 protein: CASSQTGTSVGNEQFF. CDR3 DNA: TGTGCCAGCTCACAGACCGGGACTAGCGTAGGGAATGAGCAGTTCTTC. The whole variable domain, remainder taken from reference TRBV18 and TRBJ2-1, is NAGVMQNPRHLVRRRGQEARLRCSPMKGHSHVYWYRQLPEEGLKFMVYLQKENIIDESGMPKERFSAEFPKEGPSILRIQQVVRGDSAAYFCASSQTGTSVGNEQFFGPGTRLTVL.

This clone was detected only a few times. V usage is TRBV6-1 and J usage is TRBJ2-3, with D tentatively TRBD1 (5 bases). V lost 6 bases to trimming and J lost 4 bases, with 14 bases between them. The CDR3 extends over 14 amino acids. Germline assignment: CDR1 MNHNS and CDR2 SASEGT. The CDR3 nucleotides read TGTGCCAGCAGCAACGCCAGGGTGGCAGATACGCAGTATTTT. Protein: CASSNARVADTQYF.

The table lists this clone with many counts. V usage is TRBV6-1 and J usage is TRBJ2-7; D gene uncertain. Germline CDR1 and CDR2: MNHNS and SASEGT. Trimming pared 7 bases from V and 2 bases from J, leaving 12 bases between. This CDR3 spans 13 amino acids. CDR3 region: CASMVADPYEQYF. For the CDR3, the DNA is TGTGCCAGCATGGTAGCAGACCCCTACGAGCAGTACTTC.

This clone was recorded many times. The rearrangement joins TRBV18 to TRBJ2-4, with D possibly being TRBD1 or TRBD2 (5 bases each). Germline lookup yields CDR1 KGHSH and CDR2 LQKENI. The CDR3 has 13 amino acids. V lost 6 bases, J lost 6 bases, and 12 bases lay in between. The CDR3 DNA sequence: TGTGCCAGCTCGGCAGAGGGGCCAAACATTCAGTACTTC. Its protein is CASSAEGPNIQYF.

In this sample, this clone turned up many times. V gene TRBV12-3 or TRBV12-4 combines with J gene TRBJ1-1, with D possibly matching TRBD1 (5 bases). The CDR3 is 12 residues long. V was clipped by 8 bases and J by 5 bases, with 12 bases between them. The CDR3, as DNA: TGTGCCAGCGGAGGGACTGTGACTGAAGCTTTCTTT. It encodes CASGGTVTEAFF.

This clone was observed at least ten times. The rearrangement uses TRBV5-1 and TRBJ2-5; D is unclear. This CDR3 is built from 12 residues. CDR1 is SGHRS, CDR2 YFSETQ, per germline. V shed 4 bases and J shed 0 bases, with 4 bases lying between them. CDR3 nucleotides: TGCGCCAGCAGCCCGAACCAAGAGACCCAGTACTTC. It translates to CASSPNQETQYF.

As for this clone: Possible read error: a much larger clone is one base away. The genes are TRBV3-1 and TRBJ1-2; D perhaps matches TRBD1 (5 bases). The CDR3 is 17 residues long. V lost 2 bases and J 4 bases, leaving 20 bases between the germline ends. Germline CDR1 reads LGHDT; CDR2 reads YNNKEL (reference sequence). The CDR3, as DNA: TGTGCCAGCAGCCAATCCGGGCGAAGGGGCGGTACCTATGGCTACACCTTC. This sequence encodes CASSQSGRRGGTYGYTF.

This clone was detected many times. The chain recombines TRBV20-1 with TRBJ2-1, with 14 bases aligning to TRBD2. The CDR3 is 14 amino acids. With V trimmed by 6 bases and J by 9 bases, 7 bases remained unmatched. Germline assignment: CDR1 DFQATT and CDR2 SNEGSKA (reference sequence). The CDR3 here is CSAEGLAGAPEQFF. The CDR3 region has the DNA TGCAGTGCCGAGGGACTAGCGGGAGCTCCTGAGCAGTTCTTC.

This clone turned up a few times. The gene calls are TRBV10-3 and TRBJ1-2, with 9 bases aligning to TRBD1. V dropped 11 bases and J dropped 10; count of bases not matched to a gene: 11. Germline CDR1 is ENHRY and CDR2 is SYGVKD. This CDR3 has 12 amino acids. The CDR3 coding sequence is TGTGCCGCGACAGGGGGGGACTATTTCTACACCTTC. It codes for CAATGGDYFYTF.

This clone has at least ten counts. The chain couples TRBV12-3 or TRBV12-4 to TRBJ2-2; D gene ambiguous. The CDR3 sequence is 16 residues long. Trimming shortened V by 0 bases and J by 3 bases, and 11 bases separated the two germline ends. For the CDR3, the DNA is TGTGCCAGCAGTTTAGCAAGTGACGGTCACACCGGGGAGCTGTTTTTT. Translation: CASSLASDGHTGELFF.

Concerning this clone itself: It may be a read error: a sequence one base away is much more abundant. In the same sample, other DNA sequences code for this CDR3. This chain joins TRBV19 and TRBJ1-1; possibly TRBD1 for D (5 bases). V lost 7 bases, J lost 1 base, and 13 bases lay in between. The CDR3 totals 14 residues. Germline V lookup: CDR1 LNHDA, CDR2 SQIVND (reference sequence). CDR3 loop: CASIERGTNTEAFF. In DNA form, the CDR3 reads TGTGCCAGTATAGAAAGGGGCACGAACACTGAAGCTTTCTTT. The variable domain in full, with the rest retrieved from reference TRBV19 and TRBJ1-1, is DGGITQSPKYLFRKEGQNVTLSCEQNLNHDAMYWYRQDPGQGLRLIYYSQIVNDFQKGDIAEGYSVSREKKESFPLTVTSAQKNPTAFYLCASIERGTNTEAFFGQGTRLTVV.

The chain employs TRBV12-3 or TRBV12-4 and TRBJ1-2; no clear D. V shed 1 base and J shed 5 bases, with 11 bases lying between them. The CDR3 sequence is 14 residues long. The CDR3 DNA is TGTGCCAGCAGTTTAGTCACACTGATATATGGCTACACCTTC. It translates to CASSLVTLIYGYTF.

This clone was recorded many times. This chain joins TRBV29-1 and TRBJ2-1; D is ambiguous. Trimming took off 5 bases at V and 2 bases at J, with 4 bases between the two ends. This CDR3 is built from 11 residues. CDR1 is SQVTM and CDR2 is ANQGSEA in the germline V gene. Here the CDR3 DNA reads TGCAGCGTTCTGACCTACAATGAGCAGTTCTTC. Its protein is CSVLTYNEQFF.

This clone has just a few counts. Possible read error: a much larger clone is one base away. This chain links TRBV5-4 with TRBJ1-2; D possibly corresponds to TRBD1 (6 bases). The germline V gene encodes CDR1 SGHNT and CDR2 YYREEE (reference sequence). The CDR3 covers 14 residues. The germline V and J ends were trimmed by 3 bases and 8 bases, with 17 bases remaining between them. This CDR3 is CASSSQGPLGGYTF. CDR3 nucleotides: TGTGCCAGCAGCTCCCAGGGGCCTCTGGGAGGCTACACCTTC.

The V call is TRBV6-1, the J call TRBJ2-3; 16 nucleotides agree with TRBD2. V shed 3 bases, J shed 5 bases, and the junction held 11 bases outside the gene matches. Germline lookup yields CDR1 MNHNS and CDR2 SASEGT. CDR3 length: 19 residues. The CDR3: CASSEEVGLAGGGVDTQYF. In nucleotides, the CDR3 is TGTGCCAGCAGTGAGGAAGTGGGACTAGCGGGAGGGGGAGTAGATACGCAGTATTTT.